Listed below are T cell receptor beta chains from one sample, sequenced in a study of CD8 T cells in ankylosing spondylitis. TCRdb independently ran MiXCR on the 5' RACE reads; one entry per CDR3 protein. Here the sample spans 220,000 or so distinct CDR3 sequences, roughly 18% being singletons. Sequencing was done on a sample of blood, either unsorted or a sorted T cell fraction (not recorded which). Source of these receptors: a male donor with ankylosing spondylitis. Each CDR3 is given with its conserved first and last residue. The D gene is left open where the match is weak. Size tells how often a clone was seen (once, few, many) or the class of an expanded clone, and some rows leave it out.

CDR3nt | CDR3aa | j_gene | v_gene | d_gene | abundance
TGTGCCAGCAGTTTAGTCCCGCACGAGCAGTACTTC | CASSLVPHEQYF | TRBJ2-7 | TRBV12-3/TRBV12-4 | NA | NA
TGTGCCATTCCCGACAGGGAATACAATCAGCCCCAGCATTTT | CAIPDREYNQPQHF | TRBJ1-5 | TRBV19 | TRBD1 | NA
TGTGCCAGCAGTCCCGGACTAGCGGGGTTTGGGACAGATACGCAGTATTTT | CASSPGLAGFGTDTQYF | TRBJ2-3 | TRBV14 | TRBD2 | few
TGCAGCGTTGAAGATCTCGGGGGGCCGGGAGATACGCAGTATTTT | CSVEDLGGPGDTQYF | TRBJ2-3 | TRBV29-1 | NA | NA
TGCAGTGCCCCTAGACTTCAGACTATGGGGGGCTATGGCTACACCTTC | CSAPRLQTMGGYGYTF | TRBJ1-2 | TRBV20-1 | NA | few
TGTGCCAGCAGCTTTGAGGGAGGGTACAATGAGCAGTTCTTC | CASSFEGGYNEQFF | TRBJ2-1 | TRBV7-3 | TRBD2 | few
TGTGCCAGCAGGGACAGGGCCACCTACGAGCAGTACTTC | CASRDRATYEQYF | TRBJ2-7 | TRBV2 | TRBD1 | few
TGTGCCAGCAGTTTTCCGGAACAGCCGGGACTAGCGGAGGCCTCGAACACCGGGGAGCTGTTTTTT | CASSFPEQPGLAEASNTGELFF | TRBJ2-2 | TRBV12-3/TRBV12-4 | TRBD2 | once
TGTGCCAGCAGTTACTTGGTTGGGAGGACTGAAGCTTTCTTT | CASSYLVGRTEAFF | TRBJ1-1 | TRBV6-5 | NA | few
TGCAGTGCGTCAGGACAGACCACCTACGAGCAGTACTTC | CSASGQTTYEQYF | TRBJ2-7 | TRBV20-1 | NA | few
TGTGCCAGCAGCTCTAGGGGCTTTTTAAATGAGCAGTTCTTC | CASSSRGFLNEQFF | TRBJ2-1 | TRBV5-6 | NA | few
TGCAGCGTTGTAAGACAGGACGGTGGCTACACCTTC | CSVVRQDGGYTF | TRBJ1-2 | TRBV29-1 | NA | NA
TGTGCCAGCAGAAAAGCGGGGAGTGAAGGGGAGACCCAGTACTTC | CASRKAGSEGETQYF | TRBJ2-5 | TRBV12-3/TRBV12-4 | TRBD2 | many
TGTGCCAGCAGCCAAGGTCCCATTTATAGCAATCAGCCCCAGCATTTT | CASSQGPIYSNQPQHF | TRBJ1-5 | TRBV3-1 | NA | few
TGTGCCAGCAGCAAGAGGACAGACGACGCTTTCTTT | CASSKRTDDAFF | TRBJ1-1 | TRBV12-3/TRBV12-4 | NA | few
TGTGCCAGCAGCCCCCGGACTAGCGGGAATGATGAGCAGTTCTTC | CASSPRTSGNDEQFF | TRBJ2-1 | TRBV11-3 | TRBD2 | few
TGTGCCAGCAGTTACTTGCGGGAGAACAATGAGCAGTTCTTC | CASSYLRENNEQFF | TRBJ2-1 | TRBV27 | TRBD2 | NA
TGCGCCAGCAGCAACGAATTAGGGAATGAACTGTTTTTT | CASSNELGNELFF | TRBJ1-4 | TRBV4-3 | NA | NA
TGTGCCAGCAGCTTAGGGTCTGGTCAGCCCCAGCATTTT | CASSLGSGQPQHF | TRBJ1-5 | TRBV7-8 | NA | few
TGTGCCAGCCAAGAGCCGGGGCTTCCAGCTCCTATGAACACTGAAGCTTTCTTT | CASQEPGLPAPMNTEAFF | TRBJ1-1 | TRBV11-1 | NA | NA
TGTGCCAGCAGCTCATTAGGCTCCTATAATTCACCCCTCCACTTT | CASSSLGSYNSPLHF | TRBJ1-6 | TRBV7-8 | NA | NA
TGTGCCAGCAGTCCCCGGGGCAGCAATCAGCCCCAGCATTTT | CASSPRGSNQPQHF | TRBJ1-5 | TRBV27 | NA | many
TGTGCCAGCAGCCTCGACAGAGTCATGAACACTGAAGCTTTCTTT | CASSLDRVMNTEAFF | TRBJ1-1 | TRBV27 | NA | NA
TGTGCCAGCAGCTTTGGAGCGGGAGGGCCGGATGAGCAGTTCTTC | CASSFGAGGPDEQFF | TRBJ2-1 | TRBV7-9 | TRBD2 | few
TGTGCCAGCAGCCCAGGGAGGGGGCCTTCACGCCTTTTACCTATGAACACTGAAGCTTTCTTT | CASSPGRGPSRLLPMNTEAFF | TRBJ1-1 | TRBV6-2/TRBV6-3 | TRBD1 | NA
TGTGCCAGCAGCCACCGGGACAACAATGAGCAGTTCTTC | CASSHRDNNEQFF | TRBJ2-1 | TRBV7-9 | NA | NA
TGTGCCAGCAGTTTAGCCCGGGACATAACGTATGGCTACACCTTC | CASSLARDITYGYTF | TRBJ1-2 | TRBV12-3/TRBV12-4 | NA | NA
TGTGCCAGCAGCCGGGACTACAATCTCAATGAGCAGTTCTTC | CASSRDYNLNEQFF | TRBJ2-1 | TRBV7-8 | TRBD2 | NA
TGTGCCAGCAGTGATTCGGGTTTTGAAGCTTTCTTT | CASSDSGFEAFF | TRBJ1-1 | TRBV2 | NA | NA
TGTGCCAGCAGCCAAGATGGCACGGGAGACTACAATGAGCAGTTCTTC | CASSQDGTGDYNEQFF | TRBJ2-1 | TRBV3-1 | NA | few
TGTGCCAGCACTGCGGGACAGGGGGTCGAGCAGTACTTC | CASTAGQGVEQYF | TRBJ2-7 | TRBV12-3/TRBV12-4 | TRBD1 | few
TGCAGCGTTGATTCTAGCGGGATCACAGATACGCAGTATTTT | CSVDSSGITDTQYF | TRBJ2-3 | TRBV29-1 | TRBD2 | NA
TGTGCCAGCAGTTTCAGCGGGGACTTATGGAACATTCAGTACTTC | CASSFSGDLWNIQYF | TRBJ2-4 | TRBV27 | TRBD2 | few
TGTGCCAGCAGCTCCGGACTAGCGGGAAACAATGAGCAGTTCTTC | CASSSGLAGNNEQFF | TRBJ2-1 | TRBV7-2 | TRBD2 | many
TGCGCCAGCAGTGGAGGTTTGAATGAGCAGTTCTTC | CASSGGLNEQFF | TRBJ2-1 | TRBV10-2 | NA | few
TGTGCCACCAGTGATCCCCGGACTAGCGACGAGCAGTACTTC | CATSDPRTSDEQYF | TRBJ2-7 | TRBV24-1 | TRBD2 | many
TGTGCCAGCAGCCAAGCGGACAAAGAGACCCAGTACTTC | CASSQADKETQYF | TRBJ2-5 | TRBV3-1 | NA | few
TGCGCCAGCAAAGGGGAGGTGCCTGAAGCTTTCTTT | CASKGEVPEAFF | TRBJ1-1 | TRBV5-1 | NA | few
TGTGCCAGCGACACGAGCTCCTACAATGAGCAGTTCTTC | CASDTSSYNEQFF | TRBJ2-1 | TRBV28 | NA | NA
TGCGCCAGCAGCCGATTAACAGCCGGGACGGGCAATGAGCAGTTCTTC | CASSRLTAGTGNEQFF | TRBJ2-1 | TRBV4-3 | NA | NA
TGCGCCAGCAGCTTGGCCACGGGGGAATGGGGCAATGAGCAGTTCTTC | CASSLATGEWGNEQFF | TRBJ2-1 | TRBV5-1 | NA | NA
TGTGCCAGCAGTTTCACCGGGGAGCTGTTTTTT | CASSFTGELFF | TRBJ2-2 | TRBV12-3/TRBV12-4 | NA | many
TGTGCCAGCAGCCTGCAGGGGTTGGAAAACATTCAGTACTTC | CASSLQGLENIQYF | TRBJ2-4 | TRBV3-1 | NA | once
TGTGCCAGCAGCGACGGGACGGACCAAGAGACCCAGTACTTC | CASSDGTDQETQYF | TRBJ2-5 | TRBV2 | NA | few
TGTGCCACCAGTAGCGGGAGAAATACCGGGGAGCTGTTTTTT | CATSSGRNTGELFF | TRBJ2-2 | TRBV24-1 | TRBD2 | few
TGTGCCAGCAAAGACAGGGGACGCAATCAGCCCCAGCATTTT | CASKDRGRNQPQHF | TRBJ1-5 | TRBV2 | TRBD1 | NA
TGTGCCAGCAGCTTAACTAGCGGGAGTATAACAGATACGCAGTATTTT | CASSLTSGSITDTQYF | TRBJ2-3 | TRBV11-1 | TRBD2 | NA
TGTGCCAGCAGCTTGGAAGCGCACACTGAAGCTTTCTTT | CASSLEAHTEAFF | TRBJ1-1 | TRBV5-8 | NA | NA
TGCGCCAGCAGCTTGGCTAGCGGGGACTCCTACGAGCAGTACTTC | CASSLASGDSYEQYF | TRBJ2-7 | TRBV5-1 | TRBD2 | many
TGTGCCACCAGCAGAGACGATATTGGCGGGTTCACAGATACGCAGTATTTT | CATSRDDIGGFTDTQYF | TRBJ2-3 | TRBV15 | NA | few
TGTGCCAGCAGTTACGCGAGACTAGCGGGAGCATTGGAGCAGTTCTTC | CASSYARLAGALEQFF | TRBJ2-1 | TRBV6-2/TRBV6-3 | TRBD2 | few
TGCGCCAGCAGTCCTGCCGGGGGAGAACAGCCCCAGCATTTT | CASSPAGGEQPQHF | TRBJ1-5 | TRBV5-1 | NA | NA
TGTGCCAGCAGCTTGGTGAGTGACAGCTCCTACGAGCAGTACTTC | CASSLVSDSSYEQYF | TRBJ2-7 | TRBV5-6 | NA | few
TGTGCCAGCAGCCAAGCTATAAGCTCCTACAATGAGCAGTTCTTC | CASSQAISSYNEQFF | TRBJ2-1 | TRBV14 | NA | NA